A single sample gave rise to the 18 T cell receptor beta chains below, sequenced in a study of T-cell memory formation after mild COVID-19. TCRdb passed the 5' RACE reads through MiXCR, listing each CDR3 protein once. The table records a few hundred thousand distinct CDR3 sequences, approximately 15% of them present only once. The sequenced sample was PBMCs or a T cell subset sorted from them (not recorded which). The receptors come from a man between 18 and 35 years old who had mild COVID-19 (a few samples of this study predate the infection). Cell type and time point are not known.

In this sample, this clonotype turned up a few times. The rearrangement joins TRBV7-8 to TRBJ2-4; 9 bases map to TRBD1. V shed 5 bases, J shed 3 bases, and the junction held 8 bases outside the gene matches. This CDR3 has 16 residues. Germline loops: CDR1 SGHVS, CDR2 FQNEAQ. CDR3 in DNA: TGTGCCAGCAGCCCGAGGACAGGGGTGGGCAAAAACATTCAGTACTTC. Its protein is CASSPRTGVGKNIQYF.

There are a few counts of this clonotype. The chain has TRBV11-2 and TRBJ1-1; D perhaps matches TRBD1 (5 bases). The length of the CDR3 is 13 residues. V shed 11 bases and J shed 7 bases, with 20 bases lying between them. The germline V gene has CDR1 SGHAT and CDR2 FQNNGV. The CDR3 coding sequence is TGTGCCCCCCCCGGGGAGGGGAAGAATGAAGCTTTCTTT. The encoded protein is CAPPGEGKNEAFF. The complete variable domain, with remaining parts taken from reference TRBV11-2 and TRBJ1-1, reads EAGVAQSPRYKIIEKRQSVAFWCNPISGHATLYWYQQILGQGPKLLIQFQNNGVVDDSQLPKDRFSAERLKGVDSTLKIQPAKLEDSAVYLCAPPGEGKNEAFFGQGTRLTVV.

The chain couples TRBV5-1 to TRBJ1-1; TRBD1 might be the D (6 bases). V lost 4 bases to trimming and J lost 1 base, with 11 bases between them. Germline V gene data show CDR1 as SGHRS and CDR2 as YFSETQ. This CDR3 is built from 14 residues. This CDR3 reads CASSPGVPNTEAFF. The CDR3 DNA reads TGCGCCAGCAGCCCAGGGGTCCCGAACACTGAAGCTTTCTTT.

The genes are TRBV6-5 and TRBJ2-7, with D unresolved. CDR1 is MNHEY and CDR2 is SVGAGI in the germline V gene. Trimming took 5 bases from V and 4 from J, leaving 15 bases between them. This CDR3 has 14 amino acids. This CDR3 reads CASSPGSYSYEQYV. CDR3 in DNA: TGTGCCAGCAGTCCCGGGTCTTATAGTTACGAGCAGTACGTC.

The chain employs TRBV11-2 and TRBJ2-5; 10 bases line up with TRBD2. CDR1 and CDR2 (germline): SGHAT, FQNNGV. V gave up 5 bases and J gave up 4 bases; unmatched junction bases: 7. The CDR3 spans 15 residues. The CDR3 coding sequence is TGTGCCAGCAGCGTTTCTAGCGGGGGTATAGAGACCCAGTACTTC. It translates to CASSVSSGGIETQYF.

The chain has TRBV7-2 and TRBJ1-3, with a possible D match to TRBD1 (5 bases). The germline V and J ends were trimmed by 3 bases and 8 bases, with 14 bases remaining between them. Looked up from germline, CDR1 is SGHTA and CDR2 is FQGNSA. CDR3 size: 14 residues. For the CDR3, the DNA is TGTGCCAGCAGCTTGAACAGGTGGTTGGACACCATATATTTT. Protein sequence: CASSLNRWLDTIYF.

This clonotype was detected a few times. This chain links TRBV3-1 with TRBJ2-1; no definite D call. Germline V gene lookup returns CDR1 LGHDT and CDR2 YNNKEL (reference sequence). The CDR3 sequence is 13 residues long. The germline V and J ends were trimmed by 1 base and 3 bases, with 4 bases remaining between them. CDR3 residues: CASSQAVYNEQFF. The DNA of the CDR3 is TGTGCCAGCAGCCAAGCGGTCTACAATGAGCAGTTCTTC.

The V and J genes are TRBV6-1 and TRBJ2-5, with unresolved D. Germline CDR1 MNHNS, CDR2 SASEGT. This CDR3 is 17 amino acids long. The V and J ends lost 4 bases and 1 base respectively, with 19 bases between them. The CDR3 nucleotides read TGTGCCAGCAGTGTTGTTTCCAGCTGGCTCGCCCAAGAGACCCAGTACTTC. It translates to CASSVVSSWLAQETQYF.

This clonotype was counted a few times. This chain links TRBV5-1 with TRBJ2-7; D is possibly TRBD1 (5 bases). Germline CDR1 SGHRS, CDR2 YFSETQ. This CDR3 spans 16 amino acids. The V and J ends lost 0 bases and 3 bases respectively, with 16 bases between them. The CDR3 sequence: CASSLVPQQGGYEQYF. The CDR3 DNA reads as TGCGCCAGCAGCTTGGTTCCGCAGCAGGGCGGCTACGAGCAGTACTTC.

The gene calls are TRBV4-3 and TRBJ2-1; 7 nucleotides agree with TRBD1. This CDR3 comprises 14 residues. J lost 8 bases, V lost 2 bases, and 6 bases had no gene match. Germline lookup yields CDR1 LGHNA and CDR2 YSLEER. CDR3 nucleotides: TGCGCCAGCAGCCAACTGACAGGGATCGATGAGCAGTTCTTC. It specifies CASSQLTGIDEQFF.

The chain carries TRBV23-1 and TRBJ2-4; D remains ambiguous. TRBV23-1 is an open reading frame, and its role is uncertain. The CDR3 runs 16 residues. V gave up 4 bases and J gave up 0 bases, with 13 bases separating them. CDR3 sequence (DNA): TGCGCCAGCAGTCCTCCTAACTGTCTAGCCAAAAACATTCAGTACTTC. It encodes CASSPPNCLAKNIQYF.

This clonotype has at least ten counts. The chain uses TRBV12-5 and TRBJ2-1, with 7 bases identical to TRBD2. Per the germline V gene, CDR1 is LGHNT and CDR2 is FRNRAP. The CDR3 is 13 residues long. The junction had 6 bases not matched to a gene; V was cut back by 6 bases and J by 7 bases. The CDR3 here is CASGRGSMNEQFF. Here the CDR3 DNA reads TGTGCTAGTGGGCGGGGGTCTATGAATGAGCAGTTCTTC.

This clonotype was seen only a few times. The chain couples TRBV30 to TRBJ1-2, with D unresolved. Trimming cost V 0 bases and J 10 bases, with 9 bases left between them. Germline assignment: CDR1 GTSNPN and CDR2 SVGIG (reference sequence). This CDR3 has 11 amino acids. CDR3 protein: CAWSVPGDYTF. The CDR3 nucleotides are TGTGCCTGGAGTGTACCGGGTGACTACACCTTC.

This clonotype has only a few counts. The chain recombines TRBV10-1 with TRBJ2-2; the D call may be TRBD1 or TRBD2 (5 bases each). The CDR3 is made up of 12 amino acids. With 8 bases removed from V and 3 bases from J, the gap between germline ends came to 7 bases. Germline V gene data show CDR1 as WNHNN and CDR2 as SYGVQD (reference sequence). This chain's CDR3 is CASGGHTGELFF. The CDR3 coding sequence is TGCGCCAGCGGGGGTCACACCGGGGAGCTGTTTTTT.

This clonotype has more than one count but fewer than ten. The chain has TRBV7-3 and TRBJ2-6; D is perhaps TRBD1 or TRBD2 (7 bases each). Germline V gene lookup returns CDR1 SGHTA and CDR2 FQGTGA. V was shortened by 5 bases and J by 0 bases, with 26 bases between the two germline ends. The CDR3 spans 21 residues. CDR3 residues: CASSRRQGGNLGFSGANVLTF. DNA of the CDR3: TGTGCCAGCAGCCGGAGACAGGGAGGGAATTTGGGTTTCTCTGGGGCCAACGTCCTGACTTTC.

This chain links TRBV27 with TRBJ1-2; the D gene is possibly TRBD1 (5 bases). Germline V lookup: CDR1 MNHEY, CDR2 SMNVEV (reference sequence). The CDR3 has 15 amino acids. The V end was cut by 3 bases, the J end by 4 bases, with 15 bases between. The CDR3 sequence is CASSLREGYSYGYTF. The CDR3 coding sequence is TGTGCCAGCAGTTTGCGGGAGGGGTATAGCTATGGCTACACCTTC.

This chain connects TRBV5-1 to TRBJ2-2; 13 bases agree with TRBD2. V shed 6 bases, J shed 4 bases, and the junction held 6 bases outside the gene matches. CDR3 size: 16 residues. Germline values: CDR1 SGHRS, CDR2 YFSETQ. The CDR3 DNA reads TGCGCCAGCAACCCGGGACTAGCGGGGAGCACCGGGGAGCTGTTTTTT. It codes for CASNPGLAGSTGELFF. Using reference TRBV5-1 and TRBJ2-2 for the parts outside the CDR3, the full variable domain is KAGVTQTPRYLIKTRGQQVTLSCSPISGHRSVSWYQQTPGQGLQFLFEYFSETQRNKGNFPGRFSGRQFSNSRSEMNVSTLELGDSALYLCASNPGLAGSTGELFFGEGSRLTVL.

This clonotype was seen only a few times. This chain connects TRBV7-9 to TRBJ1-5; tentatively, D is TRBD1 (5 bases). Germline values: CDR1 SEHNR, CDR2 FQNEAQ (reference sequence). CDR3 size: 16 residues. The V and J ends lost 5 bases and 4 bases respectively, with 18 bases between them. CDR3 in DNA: TGTGCCAGCAGCCCAATAGGGATGGGGGGAAATCAGCCCCAGCATTTT. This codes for CASSPIGMGGNQPQHF.